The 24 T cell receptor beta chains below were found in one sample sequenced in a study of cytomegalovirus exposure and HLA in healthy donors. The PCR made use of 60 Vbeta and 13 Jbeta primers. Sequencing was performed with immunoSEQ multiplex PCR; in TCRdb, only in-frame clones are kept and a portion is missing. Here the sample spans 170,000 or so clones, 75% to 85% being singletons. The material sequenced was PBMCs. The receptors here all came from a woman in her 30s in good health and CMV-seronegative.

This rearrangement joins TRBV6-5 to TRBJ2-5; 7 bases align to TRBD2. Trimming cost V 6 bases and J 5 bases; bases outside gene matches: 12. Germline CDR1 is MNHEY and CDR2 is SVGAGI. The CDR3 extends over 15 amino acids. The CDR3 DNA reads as TGTGCCAGCAGGAAAGTAGCGGGCCGGGCGGAGACCCAGTACTTC. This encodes CASRKVAGRAETQYF.

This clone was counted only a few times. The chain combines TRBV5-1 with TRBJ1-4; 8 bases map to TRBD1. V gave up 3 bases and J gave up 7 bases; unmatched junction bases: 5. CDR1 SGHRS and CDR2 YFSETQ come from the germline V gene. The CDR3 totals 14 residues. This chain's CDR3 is CASSSPGQAEKLFF. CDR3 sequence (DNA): TGCGCCAGCAGCTCGCCGGGACAGGCTGAAAAACTGTTTTTT.

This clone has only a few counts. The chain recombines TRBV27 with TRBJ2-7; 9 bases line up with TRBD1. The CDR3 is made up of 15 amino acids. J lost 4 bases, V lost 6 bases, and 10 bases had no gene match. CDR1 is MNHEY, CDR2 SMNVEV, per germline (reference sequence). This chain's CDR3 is CASSPIWTGAYEQYF. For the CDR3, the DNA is TGTGCCAGCAGCCCCATCTGGACAGGGGCGTACGAGCAGTACTTC.

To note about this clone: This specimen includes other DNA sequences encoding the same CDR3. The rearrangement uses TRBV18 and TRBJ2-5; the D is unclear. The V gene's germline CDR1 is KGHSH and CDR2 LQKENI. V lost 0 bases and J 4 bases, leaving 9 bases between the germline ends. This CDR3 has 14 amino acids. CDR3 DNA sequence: TGTGCCAGCTCACCACCAGGTGGAGTAGAGACCCAGTACTTC. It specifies CASSPPGGVETQYF.

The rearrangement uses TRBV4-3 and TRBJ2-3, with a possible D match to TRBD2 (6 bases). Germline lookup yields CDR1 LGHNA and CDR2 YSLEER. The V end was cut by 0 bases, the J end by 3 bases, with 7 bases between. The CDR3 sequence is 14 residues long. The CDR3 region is CASSQESGTDTQYF. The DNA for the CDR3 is TGCGCCAGCAGCCAAGAAAGCGGGACAGATACGCAGTATTTT.

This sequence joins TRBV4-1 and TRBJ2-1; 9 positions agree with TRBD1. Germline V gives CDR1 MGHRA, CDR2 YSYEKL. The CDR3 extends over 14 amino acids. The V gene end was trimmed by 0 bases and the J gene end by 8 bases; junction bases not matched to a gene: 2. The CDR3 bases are TGCGCCAGCAGCCAAGAGAGGACAGGGGATGAGCAGTTCTTC. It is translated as CASSQERTGDEQFF.

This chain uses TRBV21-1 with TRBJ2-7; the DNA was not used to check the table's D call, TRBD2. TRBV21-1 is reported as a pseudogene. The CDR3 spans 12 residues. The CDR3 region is CASSPRSYEQYF. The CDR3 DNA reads TGTGCCAGCAGCCCCCGCTCCTACGAGCAGTACTTC.

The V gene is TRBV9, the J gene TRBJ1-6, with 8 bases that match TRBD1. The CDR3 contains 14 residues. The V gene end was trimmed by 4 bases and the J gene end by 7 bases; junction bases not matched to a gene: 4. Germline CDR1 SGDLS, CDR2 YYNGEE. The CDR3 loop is CASSPGTGNSPLHF. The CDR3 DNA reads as TGTGCCAGCAGCCCAGGGACAGGCAATTCACCCCTCCACTTT.

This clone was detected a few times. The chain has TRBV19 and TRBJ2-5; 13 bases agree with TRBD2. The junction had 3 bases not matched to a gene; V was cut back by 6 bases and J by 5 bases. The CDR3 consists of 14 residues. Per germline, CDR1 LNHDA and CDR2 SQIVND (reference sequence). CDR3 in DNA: TGTGCCAGTAGGGGACTAGCGGGACAGGAGACCCAGTACTTC. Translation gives CASRGLAGQETQYF.

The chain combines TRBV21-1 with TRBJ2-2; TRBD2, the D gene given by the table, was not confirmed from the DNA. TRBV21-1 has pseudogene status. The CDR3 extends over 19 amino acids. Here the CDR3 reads CASSKELAGGPSNTGELFF. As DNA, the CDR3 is TGTGCCAGCAGCAAAGAACTAGCGGGAGGACCGAGTAACACCGGGGAGCTGTTTTTT.

The CDR3, as DNA: TGTGCCAGCAGTCACACCACAGATACGCAGTATTTT. This encodes CASSHTTDTQYF. V is TRBV27 and J is TRBJ2-3; no clear D. The V end lost 5 bases, the J end lost 2 bases, and 5 bases lay between the germline ends. The CDR3 loop spans 12 amino acids. CDR1 and CDR2 from the germline V gene are MNHEY and SMNVEV (reference sequence).

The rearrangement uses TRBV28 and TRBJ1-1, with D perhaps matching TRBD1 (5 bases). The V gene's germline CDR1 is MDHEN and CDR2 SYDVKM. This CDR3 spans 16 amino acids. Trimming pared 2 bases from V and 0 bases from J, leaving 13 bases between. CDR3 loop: CASSLGWGRVNTEAFF. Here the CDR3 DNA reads TGTGCCAGCAGTTTAGGGTGGGGCAGGGTGAACACTGAAGCTTTCTTT.

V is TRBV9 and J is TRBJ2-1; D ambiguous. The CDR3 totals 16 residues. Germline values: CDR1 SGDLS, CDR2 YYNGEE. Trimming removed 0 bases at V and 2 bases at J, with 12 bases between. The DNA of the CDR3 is TGTGCCAGCAGCGTAGAACCAGCGATCACCTACAATGAGCAGTTCTTC. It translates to CASSVEPAITYNEQFF.

The CDR3 DNA sequence: TGTGCCAGCAGTTTACCGAACCGACAGGTCCAGCCCCAGCATTTT. Its translation is CASSLPNRQVQPQHF. This chain uses TRBV28 with TRBJ1-5; perhaps TRBD1 as D (6 bases). Trimming took 2 bases from V and 7 from J, leaving 15 bases between them. The CDR3 has 15 residues. Germline V CDR1 and CDR2: MDHEN, SYDVKM.

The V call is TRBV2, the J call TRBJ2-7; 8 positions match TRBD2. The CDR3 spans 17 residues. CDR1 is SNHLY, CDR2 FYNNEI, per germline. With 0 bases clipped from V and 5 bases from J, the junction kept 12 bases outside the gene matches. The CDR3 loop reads CASSEALPSGPGHEQYF. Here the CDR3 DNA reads TGTGCCAGCAGTGAAGCGCTGCCTAGCGGGCCCGGCCACGAGCAGTACTTC.

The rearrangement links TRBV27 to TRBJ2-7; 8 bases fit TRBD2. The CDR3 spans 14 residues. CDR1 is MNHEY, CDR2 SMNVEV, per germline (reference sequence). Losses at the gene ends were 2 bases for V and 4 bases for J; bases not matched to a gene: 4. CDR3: CASSLERGNYEQYF. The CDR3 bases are TGTGCCAGCAGTTTAGAGCGGGGGAATTACGAGCAGTACTTC.

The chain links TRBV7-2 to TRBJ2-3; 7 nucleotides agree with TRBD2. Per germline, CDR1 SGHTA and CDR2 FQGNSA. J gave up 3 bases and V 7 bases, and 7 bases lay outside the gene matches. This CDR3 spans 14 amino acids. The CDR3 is CASTLTSWTDTQYF. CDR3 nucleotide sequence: TGTGCCAGCACGTTGACTAGCTGGACAGATACGCAGTATTTT.

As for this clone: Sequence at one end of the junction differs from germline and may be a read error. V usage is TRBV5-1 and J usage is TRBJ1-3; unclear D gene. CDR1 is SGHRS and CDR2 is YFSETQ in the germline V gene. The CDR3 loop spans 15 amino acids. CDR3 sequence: CAGSLDYYSGNTIYF. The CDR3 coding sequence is TGCGCCGGCAGCTTGGACTATTACTCTGGAAACACCATATATTTT.

The CDR3 coding sequence is TGTGCCAGTAGTATTCCAGGTGGTGGAAACACCATATATTTT. It specifies CASSIPGGGNTIYF. V usage is TRBV19 and J usage is TRBJ1-3; D unresolved. V gave up 3 bases and J gave up 3 bases, with 9 bases separating them. CDR1 is LNHDA and CDR2 is SQIVND in the germline V gene (reference sequence). This CDR3 region has 14 residues. Together with reference TRBV19 and TRBJ1-3, the CDR3 gives the full variable domain: DGGITQSPKYLFRKEGQNVTLSCEQNLNHDAMYWYRQDPGQGLRLIYYSQIVNDFQKGDIAEGYSVSREKKESFPLTVTSAQKNPTAFYLCASSIPGGGNTIYFGEGSWLTVV.

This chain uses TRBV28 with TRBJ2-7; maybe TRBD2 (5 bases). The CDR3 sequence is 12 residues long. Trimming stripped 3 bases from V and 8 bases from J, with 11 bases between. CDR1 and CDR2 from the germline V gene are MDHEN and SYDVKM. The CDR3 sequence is CASSFLNGKQYF. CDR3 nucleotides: TGTGCCAGCAGTTTTCTTAACGGGAAGCAGTACTTC.

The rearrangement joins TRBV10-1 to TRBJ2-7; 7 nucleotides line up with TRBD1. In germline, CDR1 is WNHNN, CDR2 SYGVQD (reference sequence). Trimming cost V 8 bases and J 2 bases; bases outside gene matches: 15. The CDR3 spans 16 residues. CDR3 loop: CASLAVEWDSTYEQYF. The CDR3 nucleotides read TGCGCCAGCCTCGCTGTTGAGTGGGACAGCACCTACGAGCAGTACTTC.

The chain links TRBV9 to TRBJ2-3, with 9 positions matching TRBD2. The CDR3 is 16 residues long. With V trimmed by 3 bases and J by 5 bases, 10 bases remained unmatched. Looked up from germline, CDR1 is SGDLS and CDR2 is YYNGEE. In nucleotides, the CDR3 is TGTGCCAGCAGCGCCTGGGGCGGGGGGGCAGAAGATACGCAGTATTTT. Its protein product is CASSAWGGGAEDTQYF.

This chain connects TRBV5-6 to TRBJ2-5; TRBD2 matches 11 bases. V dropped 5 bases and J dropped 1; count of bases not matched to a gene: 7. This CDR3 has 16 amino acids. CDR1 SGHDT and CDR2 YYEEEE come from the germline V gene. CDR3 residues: CASRRRLAGFQETQYF. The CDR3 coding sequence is TGTGCCAGCAGGCGGCGACTAGCGGGGTTCCAAGAGACCCAGTACTTC.

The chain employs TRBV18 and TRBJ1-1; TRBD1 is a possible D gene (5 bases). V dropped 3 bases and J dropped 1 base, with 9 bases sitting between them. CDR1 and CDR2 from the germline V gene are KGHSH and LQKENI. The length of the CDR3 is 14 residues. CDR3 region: CASSPSQGNTEAFF. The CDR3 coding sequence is TGTGCCAGCTCACCTAGCCAGGGGAACACTGAAGCTTTCTTT.